This TCR beta chain is drawn from a study of T-cell reconstitution after alpha-beta-depleted transplantation in children. TCRbeta library preparation incorporated unique molecular identifiers. TCRdb itself ran the PCR reads through MiXCR, one entry per CDR3 protein. The sample carries over 100,000 distinct CDR3 sequences, about 5.6% recorded once. Comments on this clonotype: This may be a read error: a much more frequent sequence differs by one nucleotide.

Specimen: PBMCs, mostly from graft donor cells, collected 60 days after TCRalphabeta/CD19-depleted stem cell transplant. The clonotype originates from a female patient aged 2-9 years who had a stem cell transplant for Fanconi anemia, so the T cells may come from the graft donor.

The CDR3 protein is CASSVRPGLAVQETQYF. CDR3 in DNA: TGTGCCAGCAGTGTCAGACCGGGACTAGCGGTCCAAGAGACCCAGTACTTC. The V call is TRBV12-3 or TRBV12-4, the J call TRBJ2-5; 11 bases map to TRBD2. V was pared by 5 bases and J by 1 base, with 9 bases of the junction left unmatched. The CDR3 sequence is 17 residues long.